Following are 19 T cell receptor beta chains from one sample sequenced in a study of radiotherapy plus CTLA-4 blockade in lung cancer (dated by TCRdb to 2016 to 2018). The library was generated by the immunoSEQ multiplex PCR assay. This is the immuneACCESS table as TCRdb keeps it, with only in-frame sequences that have V and J called. A part of the clones is gone; compared with another copy, unresolved V genes explain less than half, and the rest is unexplained. Across this sample there are approximately 85,000 clones, with 75% to 90% seen only once. The top ten clonotypes cover approximately 1.9% of the sample. The input for sequencing was peripheral blood, taken from a patient treated with radiotherapy plus ipilimumab. These receptors were taken from a human donor with non-small cell lung cancer who had a partial response to radiotherapy plus ipilimumab.

The gene calls are TRBV4-3 and TRBJ2-3, with TRBD2 matching over 12 bases. V was clipped by 1 base and J by 4 bases; unmatched bases: 3. This CDR3 is 16 amino acids long. Germline CDR1 reads LGHNA; CDR2 reads YSLEER. The CDR3 DNA is TGCGCCAGCAGCCAAGGGCTAGCGGGAGGGGCAGATACGCAGTATTTT. It is translated as CASSQGLAGGADTQYF.

The V call is TRBV28, the J call TRBJ1-2; D is perhaps TRBD1 (6 bases). The CDR3 runs 11 residues. Between the trimmed V and J ends, which lost 11 bases and 5 bases, there was a span of 12 bases. Germline V gene lookup returns CDR1 MDHEN and CDR2 SYDVKM. CDR3 coding DNA: TGTGCCGGAGGGGGGGAGTATGGCTACACCTTC. This translates into CAGGGEYGYTF.

The J gene is TRBJ2-7, the V gene TRBV5-1, with TRBD1 matching over 7 bases. V gave up 4 bases and J gave up 1 base; unmatched junction bases: 2. Germline V gene sequence: CDR1 SGHRS, CDR2 YFSETQ. This CDR3 is built from 13 residues. As DNA, the CDR3 is TGCGCCAGCAGCCGGGACAGATCCTACGAGCAGTACTTC. It specifies CASSRDRSYEQYF.

The chain has TRBV7-5 and TRBJ1-1. TRBV7-5 is given as a pseudogene. CDR3 size: 14 residues. The CDR3 sequence: CVRSLEGGNTEAFF. The CDR3 nucleotides are TGTGTCAGAAGCTTAGAGGGAGGGAACACTGAAGCTTTCTTT.

The J gene is TRBJ2-1, the V gene TRBV9, with 12 bases identical to TRBD2. The V segment lost 3 bases and the J segment 7 bases; nucleotides outside the gene matches: 5. CDR1 SGDLS and CDR2 YYNGEE come from the germline V gene. The CDR3 covers 15 residues. The CDR3 DNA reads as TGTGCCAGCAGCGCGACTAGCGGGAGTCTGAATGAGCAGTTCTTC. The encoded protein is CASSATSGSLNEQFF. The full variable domain, its missing parts supplied by reference TRBV9 and TRBJ2-1, is DSGVTQTPKHLITATGQRVTLRCSPRSGDLSVYWYQQSLDQGLQFLIQYYNGEERAKGNILERFSAQQFPDLHSELNLSSLELGDSALYFCASSATSGSLNEQFFGPGTRLTVL.

The chain joins TRBV4-1 to TRBJ2-7; 8 nucleotides line up with TRBD2. The V and J ends lost 0 bases and 6 bases, in that order; junction bases with no gene match: 7. CDR1 MGHRA and CDR2 YSYEKL come from the germline V gene. There are 15 residues in the CDR3. DNA of the CDR3: TGCGCCAGCAGCCAAGATCGGGGCGGGAGGCGCGAGCAGTACGTC. This codes for CASSQDRGGRREQYV.

The V gene is TRBV19, the J gene TRBJ2-4; TRBD2 aligns across 9 bases. CDR1 and CDR2 (germline): LNHDA, SQIVND (reference sequence). J was trimmed by 5 bases and V by 7 bases; bases with no gene match: 6. The CDR3 has 14 residues. This chain's CDR3 is CASTLAGAENIQYF. The CDR3 bases are TGTGCCAGTACTTTAGCGGGAGCGGAAAACATTCAGTACTTC.

The gene calls are TRBV19 and TRBJ2-1, with D possibly being TRBD2 (5 bases). Trimming pared 6 bases from V and 0 bases from J, leaving 18 bases between. Germline values: CDR1 LNHDA, CDR2 SQIVND (reference sequence). The CDR3 has 17 amino acids. This CDR3 is CASSRLGGPSSYNEQFF. CDR3 DNA: TGTGCCAGTAGCCGATTGGGCGGGCCAAGCTCCTACAATGAGCAGTTCTTC.

This clone was seen only once. The chain recombines TRBV4-2 with TRBJ2-5; weak D call: TRBD2 (6 bases). The CDR3 extends over 15 amino acids. Germline CDR1 and CDR2: LGHNA and YNFKEQ. The V gene lost 5 bases and the J gene lost 0 bases, with 13 bases spanning the gap. The CDR3 here is CASSSRGGNQETQYF. CDR3 coding DNA: TGTGCCAGCAGCTCTCGAGGCGGGAACCAAGAGACCCAGTACTTC.

This chain's CDR3 is CASSLRGPRYEQYV. In DNA form, the CDR3 reads TGTGCCAGCAGTTTAAGGGGGCCTAGATACGAGCAGTACGTC. The J gene is TRBJ2-7, the V gene TRBV6-6; TRBD1 aligns across 7 bases. The J segment lost 4 bases and the V segment lost 4 bases, leaving 7 bases of the junction unmatched. The CDR3 is 14 residues long. Germline V gene sequence: CDR1 MNHNY, CDR2 SVGAGI (reference sequence).

The V and J genes are TRBV27 and TRBJ1-2, with D tentatively TRBD1 (5 bases). CDR1 is MNHEY, CDR2 SMNVEV, per germline (reference sequence). Trimming left V 0 bases short and J 2 bases short, with 10 bases between. The CDR3 length is 15 residues. Here the CDR3 DNA reads TGTGCCAGCAGTTTATCCCGGGGGGGGAACTATGGCTACACCTTC. The encoded protein is CASSLSRGGNYGYTF.

The rearrangement joins TRBV10-3 to TRBJ1-1, with 7 bases that match TRBD1. With 10 bases clipped from V and 1 base from J, the junction kept 9 bases outside the gene matches. The CDR3 covers 14 residues. Looked up from germline, CDR1 is ENHRY and CDR2 is SYGVKD. CDR3 sequence: CATRTGTENTEAFF. CDR3 DNA sequence: TGTGCCACCAGGACCGGGACAGAGAACACTGAAGCTTTCTTT.

V is TRBV6-5 and J is TRBJ2-7, with D tentatively TRBD1 (6 bases). Trimming removed 2 bases at V and 2 bases at J, with 10 bases between. CDR1 and CDR2 from the germline V gene are MNHEY and SVGAGI. The CDR3 is made up of 14 amino acids. The DNA of the CDR3 is TGTGCCAGCAGTTACCGCACAGGGCCCTACGAGCAGTACTTC. This gives the protein CASSYRTGPYEQYF.

The rearrangement uses TRBV14 and TRBJ2-1, with 10 bases that match TRBD1. This CDR3 spans 15 amino acids. V dropped 8 bases and J dropped 9; count of bases not matched to a gene: 13. In germline, CDR1 is SGHDN, CDR2 FVKESK. The CDR3 DNA is TGTGCCAGCGGAAGGACAGGGGGTCCGACAGGTGAGCAGTTCTTC. Its protein is CASGRTGGPTGEQFF.

The chain has TRBV6-1 and TRBJ1-4, with unresolved D. The CDR3 is made up of 13 amino acids. The V end lost 0 bases, the J end lost 13 bases, and 12 bases lay between the germline ends. The germline CDR1 and CDR2 sequences are MNHNS and SASEGT. The CDR3: CASSEAGDVGLFF. The CDR3 region has the DNA TGTGCCAGCAGTGAAGCGGGCGACGTTGGACTGTTTTTT.

The rearrangement joins TRBV9 to TRBJ2-3; 9 bases agree with TRBD2. The ends lost 0 bases at V and 3 bases at J; junction bases unmatched: 5. CDR3 length equals 16 residues. Looked up from germline, CDR1 is SGDLS and CDR2 is YYNGEE. CDR3 sequence: CASSVGGRAKTDTQYF. The CDR3 coding sequence is TGTGCCAGCAGCGTAGGCGGGAGGGCCAAGACAGATACGCAGTATTTT.

V and J are TRBV7-2 and TRBJ2-7; D not certain. Between the trimmed V and J ends, which lost 5 bases and 3 bases, there was a span of 14 bases. CDR3 length equals 14 residues. Germline loops: CDR1 SGHTA, CDR2 FQGNSA. The CDR3 loop is CASSPVGRFYEQYV. The CDR3 DNA sequence: TGTGCCAGCAGCCCCGTGGGCAGATTCTACGAGCAGTACGTC.

V usage is TRBV5-1 and J usage is TRBJ1-6; weak D call: TRBD1 (6 bases). Germline V gene sequence: CDR1 SGHRS, CDR2 YFSETQ. V lost 4 bases and J lost 7, with 15 bases in between. This CDR3 has 15 amino acids. CDR3 amino acids: CASSRTGQGNSPLHF. For the CDR3, the DNA is TGCGCCAGCAGCAGGACGGGTCAGGGGAATTCACCCCTCCACTTT.

This clone showed up just once. V and J are TRBV28 and TRBJ2-1; possibly TRBD2 for D (5 bases). V was shortened by 6 bases and J by 7 bases, with 22 bases between the two germline ends. This CDR3 contains 16 residues. Looked up from germline, CDR1 is MDHEN and CDR2 is SYDVKM. The CDR3 DNA sequence: TGTGCCAGCAGCCCTATCGTAGGAGGTCGGGGAAATGAGCAGTTCTTC. Protein product: CASSPIVGGRGNEQFF.